The clone carrying this T cell receptor beta chain was seen a few times. Its antigen is unidentified. The CDR3 is 14 residues long. Germline V CDR1 and CDR2: ENHRY, SYGVKD. After removal of 6 bases from V and 5 bases from J, the junction contained 8 bases not matched to a gene. This sample is drawn from a study of beta chain features in type 1 diabetes. Study-wide results and limits: Moderately but significantly shorter TCRB CDR3s were found in Type 1 diabetes patients in all four CD4+ subsets. Patients' naive, central memory and Treg TCRB repertoires seemed closer to one another than those of healthy donors.

Every isolated RNA sample was fully reverse transcribed, so sequencing captured expressed TCRB transcripts. Using immunoSEQ multiplex PCR, the repertoire was profiled, and TCRdb retains in-frame clones only, with some absent. The sample carries approximately 250,000 clones, less than 15% recorded once. Sequencing was carried out using naive CD4+ T cells from blood. The V call is TRBV10-3, the J call TRBJ2-7; TRBD1 aligns across 9 bases. The sequence was collected from a woman aged 40 to 55 in good health. CDR3 DNA sequence: TGTGCCATCAGCCCAACAGGGGGCCGCAACGAGCAGTACTTC. Residues: CAISPTGGRNEQYF.